The sequence of this T cell receptor beta chain was determined in a study of CD8+ T cells in alopecia areata. Study-level background: Treated patients swallowed 5 to 10 mg of oral tofacitinib twice daily.

Isolated RNA was reverse transcribed into cDNA used as the sequencing template. Only in-frame clones appear in the TCRdb table, and some are missing; sequencing was by immunoSEQ multiplex PCR. The sample consists of about 190,000 clones, about 60% of them appearing once. The V and J ends lost 6 bases and 14 bases, in that order; junction bases with no gene match: 7. Germline loops: CDR1 SQVTM, CDR2 ANQGSEA. This CDR3 has 10 residues. The treatment here: oral pan-JAK inhibitor, 5-10 mg twice daily. The sorting of PBMCs gave CD4+ and CD8+ T cells. Sequenced material: CD4+ T cells sorted from blood, taken at week 4, from a patient treated with tofacitinib. The receptor was isolated from a human donor with alopecia areata. The gene calls are TRBV29-1 and TRBJ2-4; 7 bases are shared with TRBD1. The DNA for the CDR3 is TGCAGCGTGGGTGACAGGGTGAAGTACTTC. It yields the protein CSVGDRVKYF.